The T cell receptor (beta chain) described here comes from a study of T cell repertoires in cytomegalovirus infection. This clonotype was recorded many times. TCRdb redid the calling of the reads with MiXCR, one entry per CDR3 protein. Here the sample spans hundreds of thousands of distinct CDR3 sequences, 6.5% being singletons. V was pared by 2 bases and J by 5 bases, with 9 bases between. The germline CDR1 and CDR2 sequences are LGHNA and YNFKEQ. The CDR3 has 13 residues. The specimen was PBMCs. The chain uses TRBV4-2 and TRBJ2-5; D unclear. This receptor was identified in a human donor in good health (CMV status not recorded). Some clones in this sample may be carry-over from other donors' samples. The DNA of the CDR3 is TGTGCCAGCAGCCAAACCCAACGGGAGACCCAGTACTTC. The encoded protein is CASSQTQRETQYF.